Given below is one T cell receptor beta chain in context. The sample comes from a study of blood T cells in healthy people across ages. The CDR3 has 15 residues. Germline V gene lookup returns CDR1 MNHEY and CDR2 SMNVEV (reference sequence). Between the trimmed V and J ends, which lost 5 bases and 0 bases, there was a span of 11 bases. Primed by a sample-barcoded 5' primer and a J-beta primer mix, a second PCR proceeded for about 6 to 12 cycles. TCRdb processed the 5' RACE reads anew with MiXCR; each CDR3 protein has one entry. The data contain around 1.1 million distinct CDR3 sequences, less than 45% of them singletons.

This TCR came from a man aged 18-30 years in good health. The sequencing input was blood. This chain joins TRBV27 and TRBJ2-4, with a possible D match to TRBD1 (6 bases). For the CDR3, the DNA is TGTGCCAGCAGTAAACAGGGCCTAGCCAAAAACATTCAGTACTTC. Translated: CASSKQGLAKNIQYF.